This TCR beta chain appears in the sequencing data of a study of read filtering for tumor transcriptome and immune sequencing. The germline CDR1 and CDR2 sequences are SGHAT and FQNNGV. Trimming took 2 bases from V and 2 from J, leaving 5 bases between them. The CDR3 contains 13 residues. This clonotype was seen at least ten times. From 400 to 450 ng of RNA, a library with molecular barcoded alpha/delta and beta/gamma adaptors was made. From the reads, TCRdb called clonotypes with MiXCR, one entry per CDR3 protein. The sample records approximately 90,000 distinct CDR3 sequences, around 12% being singletons.

The chain uses TRBV11-2 and TRBJ2-3; no firm D call. The TCR comes from a donor at least 40 years old with multiple myeloma. The source material was a population of CD138-negative cells sorted from bone marrow. As DNA, the CDR3 is TGTGCCAGCAGCTTAATGACCACAGATACGCAGTATTTT. Protein sequence: CASSLMTTDTQYF.